This T cell receptor (beta chain) was retrieved from a study of blood T cell repertoires in COVID-19. Study-wide background: Samples came from the United States, Italy and Spain, spanning acute and convalescent COVID-19. PBMCs, B-cell-depleted T cells, or T cells were the source of the cDNA or gDNA that made up the material.

V shed 2 bases and J 8 bases; nucleotides not matched to a gene: 3. In germline, CDR1 is GTSNPN, CDR2 SVGIG (reference sequence). The CDR3 has 11 amino acids. Authors' analysis steps: Amplifying reference gene primers gave estimates of nucleated cell counts. The table came from immunoSEQ multiplex PCR; TCRdb's copy has only in-frame clones and leaves some out. Clone size and V and J calls were adopted from that table, with D and trimming inferred from the DNA. The sample lists 80,000 to 90,000 clones; approximately 82% were seen once. Sequencing used peripheral blood. The TCR comes from a woman between 70 and 85 years old with acute or convalescent COVID-19. V gene TRBV30 combines with J gene TRBJ2-7, with 7 bases that match TRBD1. The CDR3 loop is CAWSQGDKQYF. The CDR3 DNA reads TGTGCCTGGAGTCAGGGGGACAAGCAGTACTTC.